This TCR beta chain appears in the sequencing data of a study of T cell changes during pregnancy in multiple sclerosis. The junction had 5 bases not matched to a gene; V was cut back by 7 bases and J by 4 bases. The CDR3 runs to 14 residues. Per the germline V gene, CDR1 is LNHNV and CDR2 is YYDKDF (reference sequence). Profiled with immunoSEQ multiplex PCR; TCRdb holds only in-frame clones, not every one. The sample holds some 110,000 clones, 91% seen once. The gene calls are TRBV15 and TRBJ1-2, with TRBD1 identical over 11 bases. The sequences come from peripheral blood, collected before pregnancy. This receptor was obtained from a female donor with multiple sclerosis, enrolled in a pregnancy study. In DNA, the CDR3 is TGTGCCACCATCGACGGACAGGGGGCCTATGGCTACACCTTC. Residues: CATIDGQGAYGYTF. Based on the CDR3 plus reference TRBV15 and TRBJ1-2, the full variable domain is DAMVIQNPRYQVTQFGKPVTLSCSQTLNHNVMYWYQQKSSQAPKLLFHYYDKDFNNEADTPDNFQSRRPNTSFCFLDIRSPGLGDTAMYLCATIDGQGAYGYTFGSGTRLTVV.